Listed here are 32 T cell receptor beta chains from one sample, sequenced in a study of OX40 agonist ivuxolimab in advanced cancers. Clones were read by immunoSEQ multiplex PCR, and TCRdb kept only the in-frame ones, dropping some. Found here are around 67,000 clones, nearly 90% of them singletons; the top ten hold under 1.5%. The sequencing here drew on CD4+ or CD8+ T cells sorted from blood, taken in a trial of the OX40 agonist ivuxolimab. These receptors were taken from an adult with an advanced solid tumor such as melanoma, head and neck, liver or kidney cancer.

The gene calls are TRBV7-2 and TRBJ2-6, with D possibly matching TRBD1 (5 bases). The CDR3 covers 16 residues. V was cut by 2 bases and J by 0 bases, with 8 bases left in between. CDR1 is SGHTA, CDR2 FQGNSA, per germline. The CDR3, as DNA: TGTGCCAGCAGCTTAAGGGGTCGCTCTGGGGCCAACGTCCTGACTTTC. Protein sequence: CASSLRGRSGANVLTF.

The chain has TRBV15 and TRBJ2-2, with TRBD1 as a possible D gene (5 bases). Germline V gives CDR1 LNHNV, CDR2 YYDKDF (reference sequence). The V end was cut by 0 bases, the J end by 1 base, with 6 bases between. The CDR3 totals 15 residues. CDR3: CATSRERGNTGELFF. The DNA of the CDR3 is TGTGCCACCAGCAGAGAAAGGGGGAACACCGGGGAGCTGTTTTTT.

The genes are TRBV28 and TRBJ2-7; 7 bases are a match to TRBD1. With V trimmed by 8 bases and J by 2 bases, 9 bases remained unmatched. Per the germline V gene, CDR1 is MDHEN and CDR2 is SYDVKM. This CDR3 is built from 14 residues. CDR3: CASRWTGETYEQYF. The CDR3 DNA reads TGTGCCAGCCGATGGACAGGCGAGACCTACGAGCAGTACTTC.

V gene TRBV6-5 combines with J gene TRBJ2-7; perhaps TRBD1 as D (5 bases). The CDR3 totals 12 residues. Germline CDR1 and CDR2: MNHEY and SVGAGI. Between the trimmed V and J ends, which lost 6 bases and 4 bases, there was a span of 10 bases. The CDR3 region has the DNA TGTGCCAGCAGCTTAGACAGTTACGAGCAGTACTTC. It yields the protein CASSLDSYEQYF.

The chain links TRBV5-6 to TRBJ2-5; possible D gene TRBD1, 8 bases. Germline CDR1 is SGHDT and CDR2 is YYEEEE. V was pared by 4 bases and J by 1 base, with 17 bases between. CDR3 length: 16 residues. For the CDR3, the DNA is TGTGCCAGCAGCGCAGACAGGGGAGGGCGCCAAGAGACCCAGTACTTC. It yields the protein CASSADRGGRQETQYF. The full variable domain, in which reference TRBV5-6 and TRBJ2-5 provide the parts outside the CDR3, is DAGVTQSPTHLIKTRGQQVTLRCSPKSGHDTVSWYQQALGQGPQFIFQYYEEEERQRGNFPDRFSGHQFPNYSSELNVNALLLGDSALYLCASSADRGGRQETQYFGPGTRLLVL.

A single count supports this clone. The rearrangement joins TRBV6-1 to TRBJ1-1; a possible D gene is TRBD1 (5 bases). Trimming stripped 6 bases from V and 4 bases from J, with 9 bases between. This CDR3 is built from 12 residues. Germline loops: CDR1 MNHNS, CDR2 SASEGT. The CDR3 reads CASRWGGTEAFF. CDR3 sequence (DNA): TGTGCCAGCAGATGGGGGGGCACTGAAGCTTTCTTT.

The rearrangement links TRBV6-1 to TRBJ2-7; no clear D gene. The germline gives CDR1 MNHNS, CDR2 SASEGT. This CDR3 region has 14 residues. V shed 5 bases and J shed 1 base, with 12 bases lying between them. CDR3 coding DNA: TGTGCCAGCAGTTCGAATAGGGTTTCCTACGAGCAGTACTTC. Its protein is CASSSNRVSYEQYF.

This sequence joins TRBV6-6 and TRBJ2-7; D tentatively reads TRBD1 or TRBD2 (5 bases each). The length of the CDR3 is 14 residues. Germline V CDR1 and CDR2: MNHNY, SVGAGI (reference sequence). The germline V and J ends were trimmed by 6 bases and 3 bases, with 15 bases remaining between them. For the CDR3, the DNA is TGTGCCAGCAGACCACGGGACGGAAGCTACGAGCAGTACTTC. Its translation is CASRPRDGSYEQYF.

The V gene is TRBV27, the J gene TRBJ1-3; TRBD1 matches 7 bases. The CDR3 is 15 amino acids. The V segment lost 6 bases and the J segment 0 bases; nucleotides outside the gene matches: 5. CDR1 and CDR2 from the germline V gene are MNHEY and SMNVEV (reference sequence). The CDR3 DNA follows: TGTGCCAGCAGCCGGACAGGCGACTCTGGAAACACCATATATTTT. Protein: CASSRTGDSGNTIYF.

This chain connects TRBV5-6 to TRBJ1-1; 9 nucleotides line up with TRBD1. The CDR3 covers 16 residues. From germline, CDR1 is SGHDT and CDR2 YYEEEE. The J segment lost 0 bases and the V segment lost 0 bases, leaving 3 bases of the junction unmatched. CDR3 region: CASSLVGQGMNTEAFF. In DNA form, the CDR3 reads TGTGCCAGCAGCTTGGTGGGACAGGGCATGAACACTGAAGCTTTCTTT.

The chain combines TRBV15 with TRBJ2-7, with D perhaps given as TRBD1 or TRBD2 (5 bases each). This CDR3 has 15 amino acids. The V gene's germline CDR1 is LNHNV and CDR2 YYDKDF (reference sequence). The V and J ends lost 1 base and 0 bases respectively, with 10 bases between them. The CDR3 loop reads CATSRGGRSSYEQYF. The CDR3 DNA is TGTGCCACCAGCAGAGGGGGACGGAGCTCCTACGAGCAGTACTTC.

The chain couples TRBV30 to TRBJ1-4, with 9 bases matching TRBD1. Per germline, CDR1 GTSNPN and CDR2 SVGIG (reference sequence). The trim removed 3 bases at V and 3 bases at J, leaving 8 bases unmatched. CDR3 length: 16 residues. The CDR3 nucleotides are TGTGCCTGGAGCCCTACCGGGACAGGGTCTAATGAAAAACTGTTTTTT. This gives the protein CAWSPTGTGSNEKLFF.

The rearrangement uses TRBV6-6 and TRBJ2-5; the D gene is possibly TRBD1 (6 bases). The CDR3 totals 15 residues. V lost 1 base and J lost 5, with 14 bases in between. The germline V gene encodes CDR1 MNHNY and CDR2 SVGAGI (reference sequence). The CDR3 is CASSYYGGAEETQYF. CDR3 in DNA: TGTGCCAGCAGTTACTATGGGGGCGCAGAGGAGACCCAGTACTTC.

CDR3 amino acids: CASATSGGGNTMSNEQFF. For the CDR3, the DNA is TGTGCCAGCGCTACTAGCGGGGGGGGGAATACAATGAGCAATGAGCAGTTCTTC. The V call is TRBV19, the J call TRBJ2-1; 13 positions match TRBD2. Losses at the gene ends were 9 bases for V and 6 bases for J; bases not matched to a gene: 17. Germline CDR1 is LNHDA and CDR2 is SQIVND (reference sequence). The CDR3 length is 18 residues.

The chain carries TRBV14 and TRBJ2-5; no firm D call. The DNA end lines up better with TRBJ2-7; the J call may be wrong. The CDR3 has 17 residues. CDR1 SGHDN and CDR2 FVKESK come from the germline V gene. CDR3 region: CASSQEVSPGYSYEQYF. The CDR3 bases are TGTGCCAGCAGCCAAGAAGTTTCCCCAGGTTACTCCTACGAGCAGTACTTC.

This clone was observed a single time. V and J are TRBV19 and TRBJ1-4; 9 bases are a match to TRBD1. J was trimmed by 4 bases and V by 7 bases; bases with no gene match: 4. Germline V gene lookup returns CDR1 LNHDA and CDR2 SQIVND (reference sequence). The CDR3 contains 14 residues. CDR3 amino acids: CASKDRGVNEKLFF. The CDR3 bases are TGTGCCAGTAAGGACAGGGGTGTTAATGAAAAACTGTTTTTT.

The rearrangement joins TRBV6-5 to TRBJ1-4, with D possibly TRBD1 on 5 matching bases. V was shortened by 4 bases and J by 5 bases, with 8 bases between the two germline ends. In germline, CDR1 is MNHEY, CDR2 SVGAGI. The CDR3 contains 13 residues. DNA of the CDR3: TGTGCCAGCAGTTCCCAGGGAAATGAAAAACTGTTTTTT. Translation gives CASSSQGNEKLFF.

The rearrangement links TRBV6-5 to TRBJ2-3; TRBD2 aligns across 7 bases. Unmatched junction bases numbered 5, after V lost 6 bases and J lost 5 bases. The germline gives CDR1 MNHEY, CDR2 SVGAGI. This CDR3 has 13 amino acids. The CDR3 nucleotides read TGTGCCAGCAGAGGCGGGGGTGAAGATACGCAGTATTTT. Its protein is CASRGGGEDTQYF.

The CDR3 protein is CASSSQPATNEKLFF. In nucleotides, the CDR3 is TGTGCCAGCAGCTCCCAGCCCGCAACTAATGAAAAACTGTTTTTT. The chain uses TRBV7-2 and TRBJ1-4, with D unclear. The germline gives CDR1 SGHTA, CDR2 FQGNSA. There are 15 residues in the CDR3. Trimming shortened V by 4 bases and J by 0 bases, and 9 bases separated the two germline ends. Using reference TRBV7-2 and TRBJ1-4 for the parts outside the CDR3, the full variable domain is GAGVSQSPSNKVTEKGKDVELRCDPISGHTALYWYRQSLGQGLEFLIYFQGNSAPDKSGLPSDRFSAERTGGSVSTLTIQRTQQEDSAVYLCASSSQPATNEKLFFGSGTQLSVL.

V gene TRBV5-5 combines with J gene TRBJ2-2; 7 bases agree with TRBD1. Germline V gene sequence: CDR1 SGHKS, CDR2 YYEKEE (reference sequence). The V segment lost 4 bases and the J segment 2 bases; nucleotides outside the gene matches: 11. The CDR3 is 17 residues long. The CDR3 DNA follows: TGTGCCAGCAGCGTGCGCCCGGGACAGATAAACACCGGGGAGCTGTTTTTT. Its translation is CASSVRPGQINTGELFF.

Here the CDR3 reads CASSMGGHSGNTIYF. CDR3 nucleotides: TGTGCCAGTAGTATGGGGGGCCACTCTGGAAACACCATATATTTT. The J gene is TRBJ1-3, the V gene TRBV19; D may be TRBD1 (6 bases). The CDR3 has 15 residues. The germline V gene has CDR1 LNHDA and CDR2 SQIVND (reference sequence). V dropped 3 bases and J dropped 0 bases, with 9 bases sitting between them.

The genes are TRBV6-1 and TRBJ1-5; TRBD1 is a possible D gene (5 bases). Between the trimmed V and J ends, which lost 6 bases and 0 bases, there was a span of 12 bases. CDR1 and CDR2 from the germline V gene are MNHNS and SASEGT. CDR3 length: 15 residues. DNA for the CDR3: TGTGCCAGCAGGGCTCAGGGTAATAGCAATCAGCCCCAGCATTTT. Translation gives CASRAQGNSNQPQHF.

The genes are TRBV5-5 and TRBJ2-5; 9 bases are a match to TRBD2. From germline, CDR1 is SGHKS and CDR2 YYEKEE (reference sequence). V was pared by 4 bases and J by 5 bases, with 12 bases of the junction left unmatched. CDR3 length: 16 amino acids. The DNA of the CDR3 is TGTGCCAGCAGCCTCGATCGATTAGCGGGAGTGGAGACCCAGTACTTC. It encodes CASSLDRLAGVETQYF.

This clone occurred a few times. V gene TRBV15 combines with J gene TRBJ2-2; D perhaps matches TRBD1 (5 bases). Trimming removed 1 base from V and 4 bases from J, with 10 bases in between. Germline loops: CDR1 LNHNV, CDR2 YYDKDF (reference sequence). The CDR3 covers 15 residues. CDR3: CATSRGGHLTGELFF. The CDR3 DNA reads TGTGCCACCAGCAGAGGTGGACATCTCACCGGGGAGCTGTTTTTT.

This clone was detected only once. This sequence joins TRBV5-4 and TRBJ2-5; D might be TRBD2 (5 bases). V was pared by 4 bases and J by 4 bases, with 11 bases between. CDR3 length: 13 amino acids. Germline lookup yields CDR1 SGHNT and CDR2 YYREEE (reference sequence). CDR3 DNA sequence: TGTGCCAGCAGCGGGGAGCGAGGAGAGACCCAGTACTTC. Its translation is CASSGERGETQYF.

The rearrangement links TRBV5-4 to TRBJ2-2; 8 bases fit TRBD2. The CDR3 runs to 16 residues. J gave up 0 bases and V 5 bases, and 6 bases lay outside the gene matches. Germline V gene sequence: CDR1 SGHNT, CDR2 YYREEE (reference sequence). The CDR3 DNA is TGTGCCAGCAGGAGGAGCGGGGGTTCGAACACCGGGGAGCTGTTTTTT. Translated, it gives CASRRSGGSNTGELFF.

The chain has TRBV5-1 and TRBJ2-7; 8 positions match TRBD1. The CDR3 covers 14 residues. CDR1 SGHRS and CDR2 YFSETQ come from the germline V gene. V lost 2 bases and J lost 2; bases outside the gene matches: 3. CDR3 DNA: TGCGCCAGCAGCTTAAGGACAGGGCCCTACGAGCAGTACTTC. Its translation is CASSLRTGPYEQYF.

V and J are TRBV18 and TRBJ1-2; TRBD1 matches 8 bases. Germline values: CDR1 KGHSH, CDR2 LQKENI. V lost 3 bases, J lost 8 bases, and 5 bases stayed unmatched. The CDR3 totals 13 residues. The CDR3 DNA reads as TGTGCCAGCTCACCGGACAGGGCTAGCGGCTACACCTTC. Its protein is CASSPDRASGYTF.

The chain employs TRBV2 and TRBJ1-5, with 7 bases that match TRBD1. The CDR3 totals 14 residues. Germline V gene data show CDR1 as SNHLY and CDR2 as FYNNEI. J lost 6 bases, V lost 6 bases, and 8 bases had no gene match. This chain's CDR3 is CASSVTGEGQPQHF. The CDR3 nucleotides read TGTGCCAGCAGCGTCACAGGGGAGGGTCAGCCCCAGCATTTT.

The chain combines TRBV18 with TRBJ1-5; D uncertain. The V end was cut by 2 bases, the J end by 3 bases, with 11 bases between. The length of the CDR3 is 15 residues. Looked up from germline, CDR1 is KGHSH and CDR2 is LQKENI. The DNA for the CDR3 is TGTGCCAGCTCACCATTGGGTCGGAACAATCAGCCCCAGCATTTT. This translates into CASSPLGRNNQPQHF. Supplemented by reference TRBV18 and TRBJ1-5, the full variable domain reads NAGVMQNPRHLVRRRGQEARLRCSPMKGHSHVYWYRQLPEEGLKFMVYLQKENIIDESGMPKERFSAEFPKEGPSILRIQQVVRGDSAAYFCASSPLGRNNQPQHFGDGTRLSIL.

V usage is TRBV27 and J usage is TRBJ2-4, with 12 bases aligning to TRBD2. Trimming took 2 bases from V and 8 from J; bases not matched to a gene: 1. The CDR3 consists of 14 residues. CDR1 and CDR2 from the germline V gene are MNHEY and SMNVEV (reference sequence). CDR3 DNA: TGTGCCAGCAGTTTAAGACTAGCGGGAGACATTCAGTACTTC. Its translation: CASSLRLAGDIQYF.

This chain connects TRBV28 to TRBJ1-3; D gene ambiguous. CDR3 length: 13 residues. Trimming removed 11 bases from V and 0 bases from J, with 11 bases in between. CDR1 MDHEN and CDR2 SYDVKM come from the germline V gene. DNA of the CDR3: TGTGCCCCCCGGTTACGCTCTGGAAACACCATATATTTT. Its protein product is CAPRLRSGNTIYF.